Detailed here is one T cell receptor (beta chain). This CDR3 has 16 amino acids. Germline V gives CDR1 SGHTA, CDR2 FQGNSA. Between the trimmed V and J ends, which lost 5 bases and 0 bases, there was a span of 13 bases. The data are from a study of blood T cells in healthy people across ages. A second PCR, run for about 6 to 11 cycles, used a sample-barcoded 5' primer plus a J-beta primer mix. TCRdb ran MiXCR on the 5' RACE reads and lists one entry per CDR3 protein. The sample contains approximately 690,000 distinct CDR3 sequences, roughly 53% of which appear only once. Sequenced: blood. This chain connects TRBV7-2 to TRBJ2-2, with D maybe TRBD1 (5 bases). This sequence originates from a man aged 60 to 69 in good health. In DNA form, the CDR3 reads TGTGCCAGCAGCCCTGAAGGGGCTACGAACACCGGGGAGCTGTTTTTT. Translated: CASSPEGATNTGELFF.